The 30 T cell receptor beta chains given below trace back to one sample, sequenced in a study of memory CD4+ T cells and cytomegalovirus serostatus. Method: immunoSEQ multiplex PCR; TCRdb's copy keeps in-frame clones and lacks some. The repertoire holds around 45,000 clones, 76% seen once, with about 2.1% in the top ten. Single viable CD3+CD4+CD8-CD45RO+ cells were sorted as the memory CD4+ T cells. The sequencing input was memory CD4+ T cells from blood. All receptors derive from an adult in good health and CMV-seronegative.

J is TRBJ1-6 and V is TRBV14, with D possibly matching TRBD1 (6 bases). CDR3 size: 14 residues. V was cut by 1 base and J by 9 bases, with 10 bases left in between. CDR1 is SGHDN and CDR2 is FVKESK in the germline V gene. The CDR3 sequence: CASSQGRGVSPLHF. As DNA, the CDR3 is TGTGCCAGCAGCCAAGGTAGGGGGGTTTCACCCCTCCACTTT.

The rearrangement joins TRBV5-1 to TRBJ2-1; 8 nucleotides align to TRBD2. The CDR3 runs to 16 residues. CDR1 and CDR2 (germline): SGHRS, YFSETQ. Losses at the gene ends were 1 base for V and 7 bases for J; bases not matched to a gene: 10. CDR3 sequence: CASSLSGGASRNEQFF. The CDR3 nucleotides are TGCGCCAGCAGCTTGTCCGGGGGGGCTAGTAGGAATGAGCAGTTCTTC.

The V and J genes are TRBV19 and TRBJ1-5; tentative D call: TRBD1 (6 bases). The CDR3 extends over 15 amino acids. Germline V gives CDR1 LNHDA, CDR2 SQIVND (reference sequence). Trimming cost V 4 bases and J 0 bases, with 10 bases left between them. CDR3 protein: CASSRSGVSNQPQHF. The CDR3 DNA reads as TGTGCCAGTAGTAGATCAGGGGTTAGCAATCAGCCCCAGCATTTT. Variable domain in full (rest from reference TRBV19 and TRBJ1-5): DGGITQSPKYLFRKEGQNVTLSCEQNLNHDAMYWYRQDPGQGLRLIYYSQIVNDFQKGDIAEGYSVSREKKESFPLTVTSAQKNPTAFYLCASSRSGVSNQPQHFGDGTRLSIL.

The V gene is TRBV7-9, the J gene TRBJ2-1; possibly TRBD1 for D (5 bases). The CDR3 loop spans 16 amino acids. V was pared by 7 bases and J by 8 bases, with 24 bases between. From germline, CDR1 is SEHNR and CDR2 FQNEAQ (reference sequence). In DNA form, the CDR3 reads TGTGCCAGCACCTATTGGTTCGGGTCCAGGGCAGATGAGCAGTTCTTC. It specifies CASTYWFGSRADEQFF.

In this sample, this clone turned up once. The rearrangement uses TRBV27 and TRBJ1-2; D is uncertain. The CDR3 sequence is 13 residues long. Trimming took 6 bases from V and 8 from J, leaving 16 bases between them. Germline V gene data show CDR1 as MNHEY and CDR2 as SMNVEV (reference sequence). The CDR3 sequence is CASSPPPEQGYTF. CDR3 nucleotides: TGTGCCAGCAGCCCCCCCCCGGAGCAGGGCTACACCTTC.

V and J are TRBV11-1 and TRBJ2-1; D remains ambiguous. Germline V gene lookup returns CDR1 SGHAT and CDR2 FQDESV (reference sequence). V shed 1 base and J shed 8 bases, with 6 bases lying between them. The CDR3 has 12 residues. DNA for the CDR3: TGTGCCAGCAGCTTAGTTAGGGATGAGCAGTTCTTC. Translated, it gives CASSLVRDEQFF.

The V gene is TRBV30, the J gene TRBJ1-5; D uncertain. The CDR3 has 12 residues. Trimming removed 1 base at V and 4 bases at J, with 5 bases between. Germline V gene lookup returns CDR1 GTSNPN and CDR2 SVGIG (reference sequence). Written as DNA, the CDR3 is TGTGCCTGGAGTGGGGGTAATCAGCCCCAGCATTTT. Translated: CAWSGGNQPQHF.

This clone is labeled as medium-sized. The chain links TRBV11-2 to TRBJ2-7, with D possibly being TRBD2 (5 bases). Trimming cost V 4 bases and J 4 bases, with 14 bases left between them. The CDR3 contains 14 residues. Germline V gene data show CDR1 as SGHAT and CDR2 as FQNNGV. CDR3 nucleotide sequence: TGTGCCAGCAGCTCGCGGATGGGAGCATACGAGCAGTACTTC. Translated: CASSSRMGAYEQYF.

V usage is TRBV5-5 and J usage is TRBJ2-7; TRBD2 matches 8 bases. V gave up 6 bases and J gave up 3 bases; unmatched junction bases: 5. The CDR3 runs to 13 residues. Germline V lookup: CDR1 SGHKS, CDR2 YYEKEE (reference sequence). In nucleotides, the CDR3 is TGTGCCAGCATCGGGGGGGCACTCTACGAGCAGTACTTC. Translating it yields CASIGGALYEQYF.

Only one count was recorded for this clone. CDR3 coding DNA: TGTGCCAGCACTAGGACAGGAAGCTCTGGGGCCAACGTCCTGACTTTC. Translated, it gives CASTRTGSSGANVLTF. V usage is TRBV6-6 and J usage is TRBJ2-6; TRBD1 matches at 7 bases. The trim removed 7 bases at V and 0 bases at J, leaving 6 bases unmatched. The CDR3 length is 16 residues. The germline gives CDR1 MNHNY, CDR2 SVGAGI (reference sequence).

This rearrangement joins TRBV4-2 to TRBJ2-5; 9 nucleotides match TRBD2. The CDR3 extends over 19 amino acids. Germline trimming cut 4 bases from V and 0 bases from J; bases unmatched to any gene: 15. CDR1 and CDR2 from the germline V gene are LGHNA and YNFKEQ. This CDR3 is CASSPGDASGDQYQETQYF. In DNA form, the CDR3 reads TGTGCCAGCAGCCCGGGGGATGCTAGCGGGGATCAGTACCAAGAGACCCAGTACTTC.

With regard to this clone: This sample includes further DNA sequences coding for the same CDR3. The chain couples TRBV5-6 to TRBJ2-7, with D possibly TRBD1 on 5 matching bases. The germline CDR1 and CDR2 sequences are SGHDT and YYEEEE. Trimming left V 0 bases short and J 4 bases short, with 8 bases between. This CDR3 contains 13 residues. CDR3 residues: CASSLVRGYEQYF. For the CDR3, the DNA is TGTGCCAGCAGCTTGGTTAGGGGTTACGAGCAGTACTTC.

The J gene is TRBJ2-3, the V gene TRBV6-6; D gene unclear. Germline V gene data show CDR1 as MNHNY and CDR2 as SVGAGI (reference sequence). V shed 0 bases and J shed 7 bases, with 14 bases lying between them. The CDR3 sequence is 15 residues long. The CDR3 spells CASSYSDGWVNTQYF. CDR3 nucleotide sequence: TGTGCCAGCAGTTACTCTGACGGGTGGGTGAATACGCAGTATTTT.

This clone was counted once. The rearrangement links TRBV27 to TRBJ1-5; the D is unclear. V lost 5 bases to trimming and J lost 9 bases, with 23 bases between them. The CDR3 spans 16 residues. Germline values: CDR1 MNHEY, CDR2 SMNVEV (reference sequence). The CDR3 nucleotides read TGTGCCAGCAGTCTGTACCCGTCGGTCGACGGAGGGCCCCAGCATTTT. It yields the protein CASSLYPSVDGGPQHF.

V and J are TRBV6-1 and TRBJ1-5; tentative D call: TRBD1 (6 bases). CDR1 and CDR2 from the germline V gene are MNHNS and SASEGT. With 1 base removed from V and 11 bases from J, the gap between germline ends came to 12 bases. CDR3 length: 13 amino acids. The CDR3 sequence is CASSEGGQIAQHF. CDR3 DNA: TGTGCCAGCAGTGAAGGAGGACAGATAGCCCAGCATTTT.

This clone occurred a few times. CDR3 amino acids: CASSFETQGANGYTF. Here the CDR3 DNA reads TGTGCCAGCAGCTTCGAGACACAGGGGGCTAATGGCTACACCTTC. The chain carries TRBV5-4 and TRBJ1-2; 9 bases are shared with TRBD1. V shed 2 bases, J shed 6 bases, and the junction held 8 bases outside the gene matches. The length of the CDR3 is 15 residues. From germline, CDR1 is SGHNT and CDR2 YYREEE (reference sequence).

The gene calls are TRBV18 and TRBJ1-4; tentative D call: TRBD1 (5 bases). The V and J ends lost 2 bases and 5 bases respectively, with 18 bases between them. This CDR3 region has 17 residues. CDR1 and CDR2 from the germline V gene are KGHSH and LQKENI. In DNA form, the CDR3 reads TGTGCCAGCTCACCATTGGGACTCCCACCACCGAATGAAAAACTGTTTTTT. Its translation is CASSPLGLPPPNEKLFF.

In this sample, this clone turned up once. The gene calls are TRBV11-1 and TRBJ1-1; weak D call: TRBD1 (6 bases). Trimming removed 3 bases at V and 3 bases at J, with 11 bases between. The CDR3 runs to 14 residues. CDR1 and CDR2 (germline): SGHAT, FQDESV (reference sequence). CDR3 sequence: CASSFTGGDTEAFF. Here the CDR3 DNA reads TGTGCCAGCAGCTTTACGGGGGGCGACACTGAAGCTTTCTTT.

The gene calls are TRBV2 and TRBJ2-1, with TRBD2 identical over 9 bases. The V segment lost 10 bases and the J segment 4 bases; nucleotides outside the gene matches: 5. The CDR3 consists of 13 residues. Looked up from germline, CDR1 is SNHLY and CDR2 is FYNNEI. CDR3 residues: CATVAGEYNEQFF. In DNA form, the CDR3 reads TGTGCCACTGTAGCGGGGGAGTACAATGAGCAGTTCTTC.

This clone was recorded only once. The chain recombines TRBV30 with TRBJ2-7; no definite D call. V dropped 1 base and J dropped 5 bases, with 12 bases sitting between them. The germline V gene has CDR1 GTSNPN and CDR2 SVGIG (reference sequence). The CDR3 totals 13 residues. The CDR3 region is CAWSEWGRNEQYF. The CDR3 region has the DNA TGTGCCTGGAGTGAGTGGGGTAGGAACGAGCAGTACTTC.

This clone was counted a single time. The rearrangement uses TRBV6-6 and TRBJ1-4; TRBD1 agrees at 8 bases. Germline V CDR1 and CDR2: MNHNY, SVGAGI (reference sequence). V lost 6 bases, J lost 5 bases, and 11 bases stayed unmatched. This CDR3 is 16 amino acids long. This chain's CDR3 is CASRRTGLRENEKLFF. CDR3 coding DNA: TGTGCCAGCAGGCGGACAGGGTTGAGGGAGAATGAAAAACTGTTTTTT.

The rearrangement uses TRBV5-6 and TRBJ1-6; 11 bases line up with TRBD1. Germline assignment: CDR1 SGHDT and CDR2 YYEEEE. This CDR3 is 14 amino acids long. V gave up 4 bases and J gave up 10 bases; unmatched junction bases: 4. CDR3 coding DNA: TGTGCCAGCAGCAGACGGACAGGGGGCTCACCCCTCCACTTT. Protein: CASSRRTGGSPLHF.

This chain uses TRBV7-9 with TRBJ2-7, with D possibly TRBD2 on 5 matching bases. V was clipped by 3 bases and J by 2 bases, with 11 bases between them. Germline-derived CDR1 and CDR2 are SEHNR and FQNEAQ (reference sequence). The CDR3 length is 14 residues. CDR3 sequence: CASSLGDYTYEQYF. In DNA, the CDR3 is TGTGCCAGCAGCTTGGGTGACTACACCTACGAGCAGTACTTC.

The V gene is TRBV30, the J gene TRBJ2-3; maybe TRBD2 (5 bases). The CDR3 covers 15 residues. Germline V gives CDR1 GTSNPN, CDR2 SVGIG (reference sequence). The V end lost 1 base, the J end lost 3 bases, and 14 bases lay between the germline ends. CDR3 bases: TGTGCCTGGAGTGGTCAAGGGAGTAGGACAGATACGCAGTATTTT. This codes for CAWSGQGSRTDTQYF. The full variable domain, rest sourced from reference TRBV30 and TRBJ2-3, is SQTIHQWPATLVQPVGSPLSLECTVEGTSNPNLYWYRQAAGRGLQLLFYSVGIGQISSEVPQNLSASRPQDRQFILSSKKLLLSDSGFYLCAWSGQGSRTDTQYFGPGTRLTVL.

The chain joins TRBV5-1 to TRBJ1-5; D remains unclear. The CDR3 is 15 amino acids. V was cut by 0 bases and J by 3 bases, with 10 bases left in between. Germline CDR1 SGHRS, CDR2 YFSETQ. The CDR3 is CASSLDGGFNQPQHF. The CDR3 coding sequence is TGCGCCAGCAGCTTGGACGGAGGATTCAATCAGCCCCAGCATTTT.

This clone was detected only once. The V call is TRBV7-9, the J call TRBJ1-1; D unclear. The ends were cut back, 3 bases at V and 4 bases at J, with 12 bases in the middle. Per the germline V gene, CDR1 is SEHNR and CDR2 is FQNEAQ (reference sequence). This CDR3 is 14 amino acids long. Here the CDR3 DNA reads TGTGCCAGCAGCTTCGGCCAGGTCGGCACTGAAGCTTTCTTT. As protein: CASSFGQVGTEAFF.

A note on this clone: This CDR3 is also generated by other DNA sequences in the sample. The V and J genes are TRBV5-1 and TRBJ1-2; D uncertain. Trimming removed 0 bases at V and 0 bases at J, with 6 bases between. The CDR3 loop spans 14 amino acids. Germline values: CDR1 SGHRS, CDR2 YFSETQ. The CDR3 is CASSLESPNYGYTF. The CDR3 DNA reads as TGCGCCAGCAGCTTGGAAAGCCCTAACTATGGCTACACCTTC.

V is TRBV5-6 and J is TRBJ2-1, with TRBD2 identical over 8 bases. V shed 2 bases, J shed 4 bases, and the junction held 8 bases outside the gene matches. The CDR3 is 16 amino acids. Germline values: CDR1 SGHDT, CDR2 YYEEEE. This chain's CDR3 is CASSLDAGGIYNEQFF. The CDR3 region has the DNA TGTGCCAGCAGCTTAGACGCGGGGGGCATATACAATGAGCAGTTCTTC. Full variable domain (outside the CDR3, taken from reference TRBV5-6 and TRBJ2-1): DAGVTQSPTHLIKTRGQQVTLRCSPKSGHDTVSWYQQALGQGPQFIFQYYEEEERQRGNFPDRFSGHQFPNYSSELNVNALLLGDSALYLCASSLDAGGIYNEQFFGPGTRLTVL.

The rearrangement uses TRBV6-1 and TRBJ1-5; a possible D gene is TRBD1 (6 bases). This CDR3 has 14 residues. Germline CDR1 MNHNS, CDR2 SASEGT. The germline V and J ends were trimmed by 6 bases and 2 bases, with 11 bases remaining between them. This CDR3 reads CASRKQGGNQPQHF. In DNA, the CDR3 is TGTGCCAGCAGGAAACAGGGTGGCAATCAGCCCCAGCATTTT.

This clone has just one count. This sequence joins TRBV2 and TRBJ2-3; D not resolved. V was clipped by 6 bases and J by 6 bases, with 13 bases between them. The CDR3 is 13 amino acids. Germline V lookup: CDR1 SNHLY, CDR2 FYNNEI. In DNA, the CDR3 is TGTGCCAGCAGCACATTAAGGTGGGATACGCAGTATTTT. It yields the protein CASSTLRWDTQYF. Supplemented by reference TRBV2 and TRBJ2-3, the full variable domain reads EPEVTQTPSHQVTQMGQEVILRCVPISNHLYFYWYRQILGQKVEFLVSFYNNEISEKSEIFDDQFSVERPDGSNFTLKIRSTKLEDSAMYFCASSTLRWDTQYFGPGTRLTVL.